The 32 T cell receptor beta chains below all came from one sample that was sequenced in a study of T cells after yellow fever vaccination. TCRdb redid the calling of the 5' RACE reads with MiXCR, one entry per CDR3 protein. The sample shows about 220,000 distinct CDR3 sequences, under 3.5% of them seen only once. This material consisted of CD4+ T cells sorted from PBMCs, taken 10 days after the yellow fever booster vaccination. These receptors came from a young man who received the YFV17D yellow fever vaccine.

The chain links TRBV20-1 to TRBJ1-1; D gene uncertain. V was clipped by 0 bases and J by 1 base, with 6 bases between them. Germline assignment: CDR1 DFQATT and CDR2 SNEGSKA (reference sequence). The CDR3 is 13 amino acids. The CDR3 sequence: CSARDQPNTEAFF. The CDR3 coding sequence is TGCAGTGCTAGAGATCAACCGAACACTGAAGCTTTCTTT.

This clonotype has only a few counts. The chain uses TRBV9 and TRBJ1-3; the D is unclear. CDR3 length equals 14 residues. Per the germline V gene, CDR1 is SGDLS and CDR2 is YYNGEE. Trimming shortened V by 0 bases and J by 2 bases, and 6 bases separated the two germline ends. CDR3 sequence (DNA): TGTGCCAGCAGCGTAGTACAGACTGGAAACACCATATATTTT. It codes for CASSVVQTGNTIYF.

Many counts were recorded for this clonotype. V is TRBV20-1 and J is TRBJ2-1; the D gene could be TRBD1 or TRBD2 (6 bases each). CDR3 length equals 14 residues. V dropped 6 bases and J dropped 9 bases, with 21 bases sitting between them. CDR1 is DFQATT, CDR2 SNEGSKA, per germline (reference sequence). In DNA, the CDR3 is TGCAGTGCCACAACGGGGGCCGGTGGCACTGAGCAGTTCTTC. Translated, it gives CSATTGAGGTEQFF.

The chain links TRBV18 to TRBJ2-5, with 9 positions matching TRBD1. Germline V lookup: CDR1 KGHSH, CDR2 LQKENI. The CDR3 has 14 amino acids. Losses at the gene ends were 5 bases for V and 1 base for J; bases not matched to a gene: 2. DNA of the CDR3: TGTGCCAGCTCAAAACAGGGGGCCCAAGAGACCCAGTACTTC. Protein: CASSKQGAQETQYF.

In this sample, this clonotype turned up many times. The chain employs TRBV7-8 and TRBJ2-5, with TRBD1 matching over 9 bases. The length of the CDR3 is 13 residues. V was pared by 4 bases and J by 5 bases, with 2 bases of the junction left unmatched. Germline lookup yields CDR1 SGHVS and CDR2 FQNEAQ. The CDR3 is CASSSTGGETQYF. In nucleotides, the CDR3 is TGTGCCAGCAGCTCGACAGGGGGGGAGACCCAGTACTTC.

The CDR3 DNA reads TGCAGCGTTGCCAGGGCAGAAGAGACCCAGTACTTC. Residues: CSVARAEETQYF. This chain joins TRBV29-1 and TRBJ2-5, with D tentatively TRBD1 (5 bases). The CDR3 contains 12 residues. V lost 4 bases and J 3 bases, leaving 9 bases between the germline ends. Per the germline V gene, CDR1 is SQVTM and CDR2 is ANQGSEA.

This clonotype was picked up many times. The chain joins TRBV7-9 to TRBJ2-1, with D possibly being TRBD1 or TRBD2 (5 bases each). Between the trimmed V and J ends, which lost 2 bases and 5 bases, there was a span of 16 bases. This CDR3 region has 16 residues. Germline-derived CDR1 and CDR2 are SEHNR and FQNEAQ (reference sequence). The CDR3 DNA sequence: TGTGCCAGCAGCTTACCCGGGACGGGCGAAGACAATGAGCAGTTCTTC. Translation gives CASSLPGTGEDNEQFF.

V gene TRBV20-1 combines with J gene TRBJ2-2; D may be TRBD1 (5 bases). V lost 1 base and J lost 4, with 10 bases in between. Germline CDR1 DFQATT, CDR2 SNEGSKA (reference sequence). The CDR3 runs to 14 residues. The CDR3 nucleotides read TGCAGTGCTAGAGCAGGGTTGAGCACCGGGGAGCTGTTTTTT. Residues: CSARAGLSTGELFF.

The chain employs TRBV4-2 and TRBJ1-2; D gene uncertain. The CDR3 has 16 residues. Germline assignment: CDR1 LGHNA and CDR2 YNFKEQ. V lost 0 bases and J 4 bases, leaving 15 bases between the germline ends. The CDR3: CASSQDPTSPGYGYTF. In DNA, the CDR3 is TGTGCCAGCAGCCAAGATCCGACCTCTCCCGGCTATGGCTACACCTTC.

This clonotype was observed a few times. The V call is TRBV5-1, the J call TRBJ2-1; D uncertain. The CDR3 extends over 14 amino acids. V lost 4 bases and J 4 bases, leaving 12 bases between the germline ends. Germline V gives CDR1 SGHRS, CDR2 YFSETQ. CDR3 sequence (DNA): TGCGCCAGCAGCGCCCCCCCCGAGTACAATGAGCAGTTCTTC. It yields the protein CASSAPPEYNEQFF.

This clonotype was detected ten times or more. The genes are TRBV21-1 and TRBJ2-7. TRBV21-1 is a pseudogene. This CDR3 region has 11 residues. The CDR3, as DNA: TGTGCCAGCAGCAAAGGGCACGAGCAGTACGTC. It is translated as CASSKGHEQYV.

The J gene is TRBJ1-4, the V gene TRBV4-3, with unresolved D. V lost 2 bases to trimming and J lost 6 bases, with 10 bases between them. Germline CDR1 is LGHNA and CDR2 is YSLEER. The CDR3 has 14 amino acids. CDR3 amino acids: CASSQTGRHEKLFF. CDR3 bases: TGCGCCAGCAGCCAAACCGGGAGGCATGAAAAACTGTTTTTT.

In this sample, this clonotype turned up many times. The chain combines TRBV5-5 with TRBJ2-3; 7 nucleotides match TRBD1. This CDR3 is built from 14 residues. Germline CDR1 SGHKS, CDR2 YYEKEE (reference sequence). V was clipped by 2 bases and J by 7 bases; unmatched bases: 7. The chain's CDR3 is CASSFTGDSNTQYF. The DNA for the CDR3 is TGTGCCAGCAGCTTCACAGGGGATTCAAATACGCAGTATTTT.

V gene TRBV3-1 combines with J gene TRBJ1-5, with D hard to call. Germline V gene data show CDR1 as LGHDT and CDR2 as YNNKEL (reference sequence). The CDR3 consists of 13 residues. V was cut by 1 base and J by 10 bases, with 11 bases left in between. In DNA, the CDR3 is TGTGCCAGCAGCCAAGGAGTTAGGAGCCCCCAGCATTTT. Amino acids: CASSQGVRSPQHF.

For this clonotype: One end of the junction fails to match germline, which may point to a read error. The J gene is TRBJ1-4, the V gene TRBV12-3 or TRBV12-4; no firm D call. The CDR3 covers 14 residues. In DNA, the CDR3 is TGTGCCAGCTGTTTGGCCACAACTAATGAAAAACTGTTTTTT. It translates to CASCLATTNEKLFF.

This clonotype was seen many times. The J gene is TRBJ1-5, the V gene TRBV7-9; 9 nucleotides match TRBD1. V trimming: 5 bases; J trimming: 5 bases; junction bases outside the gene matches: 7. Germline CDR1 and CDR2: SEHNR and FQNEAQ (reference sequence). The CDR3 loop spans 15 amino acids. The CDR3 region has the DNA TGTGCCAGCAGCCCAGGCGGACAGGGGCATCAGCCCCAGCATTTT. Translation: CASSPGGQGHQPQHF.

The genes are TRBV6-4 and TRBJ1-1; tentative D call: TRBD1 (5 bases). V lost 7 bases, J lost 1 base, and 10 bases lay in between. Germline values: CDR1 MRHNA, CDR2 SNTAGT. There are 13 residues in the CDR3. CDR3 loop: CASKVTENTEAFF. CDR3 coding DNA: TGTGCCAGCAAAGTGACAGAGAACACTGAAGCTTTCTTT.

The chain couples TRBV6-2 or TRBV6-3 to TRBJ2-7; the match to TRBD1 covers 7 bases. The CDR3 has 12 amino acids. The V gene's germline CDR1 is MNHEY and CDR2 SVGEGT. V trimming: 5 bases; J trimming: 5 bases; junction bases outside the gene matches: 3. The CDR3 loop reads CASSRQGNEQYV. In nucleotides, the CDR3 is TGTGCCAGCAGTCGACAGGGCAACGAGCAGTACGTC.

This clonotype was counted at least ten times. The chain has TRBV24-1 and TRBJ1-5; the match to TRBD1 covers 10 bases. This CDR3 spans 13 amino acids. Germline CDR1 is KGHDR and CDR2 is SFDVKD. V was clipped by 9 bases and J by 4 bases; unmatched bases: 2. As DNA, the CDR3 is TGTGCCACCGGACAGGGGGAAAATCAGCCCCAGCATTTT. Translated, it gives CATGQGENQPQHF.

This chain's CDR3 is CASSWTRVGNEQFF. The CDR3 DNA follows: TGTGCCAGCAGCTGGACCAGGGTTGGCAATGAGCAGTTCTTC. The V gene is TRBV7-3, the J gene TRBJ2-1, with D possibly TRBD1 on 5 matching bases. Between the trimmed V and J ends, which lost 4 bases and 6 bases, there was a span of 13 bases. CDR3 size: 14 residues. Germline V gives CDR1 SGHTA, CDR2 FQGTGA.

This clonotype has at least ten counts. CDR3 bases: TGTGCCAGCAGCCTAGGGACTAGCACCGGGGAGCTGTTTTTT. Protein: CASSLGTSTGELFF. This chain connects TRBV7-3 to TRBJ2-2, with 8 bases matching TRBD2. The junction had 3 bases not matched to a gene; V was cut back by 5 bases and J by 4 bases. Germline V CDR1 and CDR2: SGHTA, FQGTGA. The CDR3 runs to 14 residues.

The rearrangement links TRBV6-6 to TRBJ1-6; TRBD1 matches 10 bases. Germline V CDR1 and CDR2: MNHNY, SVGAGI (reference sequence). The CDR3 consists of 15 residues. J was trimmed by 7 bases and V by 4 bases; bases with no gene match: 4. The CDR3: CASSWDRGGNSPLHF. Written as DNA, the CDR3 is TGTGCCAGCAGTTGGGACAGGGGCGGGAATTCACCCCTCCACTTT.

The chain recombines TRBV27 with TRBJ2-6; D is uncertain. The CDR3 extends over 16 amino acids. Per germline, CDR1 MNHEY and CDR2 SMNVEV (reference sequence). Trimming left V 3 bases short and J 0 bases short, with 9 bases between. The CDR3 is CASSFGQDSGANVLTF. The CDR3 DNA reads TGTGCCAGCAGTTTCGGGCAAGACTCTGGGGCCAACGTCCTGACTTTC.

The rearrangement uses TRBV27 and TRBJ2-7, with TRBD1 identical over 8 bases. This CDR3 comprises 14 residues. J was trimmed by 2 bases and V by 5 bases; bases with no gene match: 5. The V gene's germline CDR1 is MNHEY and CDR2 SMNVEV (reference sequence). The CDR3 reads CASSQYRGTYEQYF. The CDR3 nucleotides are TGTGCCAGCAGTCAATACAGGGGGACCTACGAGCAGTACTTC.

This clonotype came up many times. The chain couples TRBV5-4 to TRBJ1-2; the D is unclear. Per germline, CDR1 SGHNT and CDR2 YYREEE (reference sequence). V lost 4 bases, J lost 3 bases, and 10 bases lay in between. The CDR3 is 13 amino acids. The CDR3 sequence: CASSIGRHYGYTF. CDR3 bases: TGTGCCAGCAGCATCGGACGGCACTATGGCTACACCTTC. The full variable domain, with the rest looked up from reference TRBV5-4 and TRBJ1-2, is ETGVTQSPTHLIKTRGQQVTLRCSSQSGHNTVSWYQQALGQGPQFIFQYYREEENGRGNFPPRFSGLQFPNYSSELNVNALELDDSALYLCASSIGRHYGYTFGSGTRLTVV.

This chain joins TRBV7-2 and TRBJ2-7, with D perhaps TRBD1 (5 bases). Trimming left V 4 bases short and J 6 bases short, with 16 bases between. Germline V lookup: CDR1 SGHTA, CDR2 FQGNSA. There are 14 residues in the CDR3. In DNA form, the CDR3 reads TGTGCCAGCAGCTACCCCAGGGTTTTGAGCGAGCAGTACTTC. This translates into CASSYPRVLSEQYF.

Ten or more counts support this clonotype. V gene TRBV12-3 or TRBV12-4 combines with J gene TRBJ2-1, with a tentative D call TRBD2 (5 bases). The CDR3 is 12 amino acids. The V and J ends lost 5 bases and 9 bases respectively, with 11 bases between them. The CDR3 bases are TGTGCCAGCAGTCTTACGGGGAGTGAGCAGTTCTTC. It codes for CASSLTGSEQFF.

The chain has TRBV20-1 and TRBJ1-2; D is undetermined. Trimming removed 2 bases at V and 8 bases at J, with 18 bases between. Germline CDR1 DFQATT, CDR2 SNEGSKA (reference sequence). The CDR3 runs 14 residues. The CDR3 coding sequence is TGCAGTGCTAGACTGAACAGCGGACCTCTGGGCTACACCTTC. Residues: CSARLNSGPLGYTF.

The chain recombines TRBV5-1 with TRBJ1-1; TRBD1 aligns across 7 bases. The germline gives CDR1 SGHRS, CDR2 YFSETQ. This CDR3 is built from 16 residues. With V trimmed by 2 bases and J by 0 bases, 7 bases remained unmatched. The CDR3 DNA reads TGCGCCAGCAGCTTTAGGGGGCGACGAATGAACACTGAAGCTTTCTTT. Protein: CASSFRGRRMNTEAFF. The variable domain in full, with the rest retrieved from reference TRBV5-1 and TRBJ1-1, is KAGVTQTPRYLIKTRGQQVTLSCSPISGHRSVSWYQQTPGQGLQFLFEYFSETQRNKGNFPGRFSGRQFSNSRSEMNVSTLELGDSALYLCASSFRGRRMNTEAFFGQGTRLTVV.

This clonotype was counted at least ten times. V is TRBV5-6 and J is TRBJ1-2; 9 bases line up with TRBD1. The V gene's germline CDR1 is SGHDT and CDR2 YYEEEE. The trim removed 4 bases at V and 3 bases at J, leaving 10 bases unmatched. This CDR3 region has 16 residues. Here the CDR3 reads CASSPPLTGGYYGYTF. CDR3 nucleotide sequence: TGTGCCAGCAGCCCCCCCCTTACAGGGGGCTACTATGGCTACACCTTC.

This clonotype was observed a few times. The V gene is TRBV7-9, the J gene TRBJ1-1; D gene unclear. Germline CDR1 and CDR2: SEHNR and FQNEAQ (reference sequence). V lost 7 bases to trimming and J lost 0 bases, with 9 bases between them. The CDR3 spans 13 residues. As DNA, the CDR3 is TGTGCCAGCAACGGCAGATTGAACACTGAAGCTTTCTTT. The encoded protein is CASNGRLNTEAFF.

This clonotype was found a few times. The V and J genes are TRBV4-3 and TRBJ1-1, with a tentative D call TRBD1 (6 bases). The V end was cut by 2 bases, the J end by 5 bases, with 15 bases between. This CDR3 contains 15 residues. Germline lookup yields CDR1 LGHNA and CDR2 YSLEER. CDR3 sequence reads: CASSQISQGRTEAFF. CDR3 DNA sequence: TGCGCCAGCAGCCAAATTTCGCAGGGGAGGACTGAAGCTTTCTTT.